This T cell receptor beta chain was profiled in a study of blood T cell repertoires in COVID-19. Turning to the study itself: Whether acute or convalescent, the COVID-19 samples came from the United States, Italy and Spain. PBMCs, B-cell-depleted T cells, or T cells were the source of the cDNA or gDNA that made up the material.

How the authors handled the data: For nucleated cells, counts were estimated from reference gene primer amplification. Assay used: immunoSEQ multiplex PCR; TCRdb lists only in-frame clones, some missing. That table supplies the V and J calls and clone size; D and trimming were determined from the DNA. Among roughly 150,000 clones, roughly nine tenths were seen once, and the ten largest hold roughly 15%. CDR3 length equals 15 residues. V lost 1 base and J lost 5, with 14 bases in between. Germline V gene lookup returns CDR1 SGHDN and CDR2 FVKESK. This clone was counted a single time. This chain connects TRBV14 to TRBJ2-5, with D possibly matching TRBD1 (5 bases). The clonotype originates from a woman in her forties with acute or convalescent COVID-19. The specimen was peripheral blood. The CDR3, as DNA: TGTGCCAGCAGCCAAGTACAGGACCCCGGGGAGACCCAGTACTTC. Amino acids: CASSQVQDPGETQYF.